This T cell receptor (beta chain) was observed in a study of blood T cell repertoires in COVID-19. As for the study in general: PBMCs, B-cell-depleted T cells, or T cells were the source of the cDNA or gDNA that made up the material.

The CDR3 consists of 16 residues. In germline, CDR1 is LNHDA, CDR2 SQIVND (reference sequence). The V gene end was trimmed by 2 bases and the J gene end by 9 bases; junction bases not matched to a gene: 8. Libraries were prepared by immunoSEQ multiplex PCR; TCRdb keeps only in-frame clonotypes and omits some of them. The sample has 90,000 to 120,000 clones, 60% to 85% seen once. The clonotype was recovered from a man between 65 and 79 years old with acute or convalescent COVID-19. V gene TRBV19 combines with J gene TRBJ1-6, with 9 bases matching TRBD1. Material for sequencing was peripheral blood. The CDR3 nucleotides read TGTGCCAGTAGTATATACCTGGGACAGGGAAGTTCACCCCTCCACTTT. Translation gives CASSIYLGQGSSPLHF.